This T cell receptor (beta chain) was sequenced during a study of early T cells in non-severe SARS-CoV-2 infection. Study at large: Sequencing of unsorted whole blood was done on bulk RNA, leaving chains unpaired. Whole-study findings and limits: VDJdb-based annotation leaned toward anti-spike CD8 responses and missed private and CD4 specificities.

In the case of this clonotype: The antigen is not known.

In the library, individual cDNA molecules carried attached unique molecular identifiers. TCRdb itself ran the 5' RACE reads through MiXCR, one entry per CDR3 protein. The sample has roughly 24,000 distinct CDR3 sequences; roughly 4.7% are singletons. J lost 4 bases, V lost 4 bases, and 12 bases had no gene match. This CDR3 has 16 residues. The germline V gene encodes CDR1 SGHRS and CDR2 YFSETQ. Sequencing used whole blood. The chain has TRBV5-1 and TRBJ2-5, with 8 bases that match TRBD1. This TCR derives from an adult who was a healthcare worker with PCR-confirmed SARS-CoV-2 infection or an uninfected control (not recorded which). The CDR3 DNA sequence: TGCGCCAGCAGCGGGCGACAGGGGTCGGGTAGAGAGACCCAGTACTTC. Translation gives CASSGRQGSGRETQYF.